These 27 T cell receptor beta chains were all obtained from the same sample, sequenced in a study of T cells in Graves' hyperthyroidism and ophthalmopathy. What was amplified from RNA transcripts were TCR beta CDR3 regions. TCR CDR3 regions were first amplified by RT-PCR with HTBI primers. TCRdb reprocessed the multiplex PCR reads with MiXCR, giving one entry per CDR3 protein. The repertoire has 700,000 or so distinct CDR3 sequences, more than 12% of them found once; the top ten carry roughly an eighth. Sequences were obtained from blood. The receptor set was obtained from a woman between 45 and 65 years old with Graves' ophthalmopathy.

This clonotype has a count of ten or more. The V gene is TRBV7-9, the J gene TRBJ1-1; the D is unclear. Germline V gene data show CDR1 as SEHNR and CDR2 as FQNEAQ (reference sequence). Trimming left V 3 bases short and J 3 bases short, with 8 bases between. The CDR3 contains 13 residues. The CDR3 here is CASSFVQYTEAFF. In nucleotides, the CDR3 is TGTGCCAGCAGCTTTGTCCAGTACACTGAAGCTTTCTTT.

V usage is TRBV9 and J usage is TRBJ2-5; D is undetermined. This CDR3 is 11 amino acids long. Germline V gene sequence: CDR1 SGDLS, CDR2 YYNGEE. V shed 7 bases and J shed 7 bases, with 11 bases lying between them. The CDR3: CASGAAGTQYF. CDR3 bases: TGTGCCAGCGGCGCGGCTGGGACCCAGTACTTC.

The rearrangement joins TRBV7-2 to TRBJ2-7, with 10 nucleotides matching TRBD2. The germline gives CDR1 SGHTA, CDR2 FQGNSA. This CDR3 comprises 16 residues. The trim removed 5 bases at V and 2 bases at J, leaving 9 bases unmatched. CDR3 coding DNA: TGTGCCAGCAGCCTCCAGGGACTAGCGCCTACCTACGAGCAGTACTTC. Translated: CASSLQGLAPTYEQYF. The full variable domain, in which reference TRBV7-2 and TRBJ2-7 provide the parts outside the CDR3, is GAGVSQSPSNKVTEKGKDVELRCDPISGHTALYWYRQSLGQGLEFLIYFQGNSAPDKSGLPSDRFSAERTGGSVSTLTIQRTQQEDSAVYLCASSLQGLAPTYEQYFGPGTRLTVT.

This chain connects TRBV13 to TRBJ1-2, with D tentatively TRBD1 (5 bases). The CDR3 loop spans 16 amino acids. Germline-derived CDR1 and CDR2 are PRHDT and FYEKMQ (reference sequence). V dropped 4 bases and J dropped 0 bases, with 15 bases sitting between them. CDR3 bases: TGTGCCAGCAGCTCAGACCGGGGGGGGTCTAACTATGGCTACACCTTC. The encoded protein is CASSSDRGGSNYGYTF.

This chain joins TRBV20-1 and TRBJ2-4, with no clear D. The CDR3 consists of 12 residues. The germline V gene encodes CDR1 DFQATT and CDR2 SNEGSKA (reference sequence). The CDR3 reads CSVKPSKNIQYF. CDR3 in DNA: TGCAGCGTTAAGCCCTCCAAAAACATTCAGTACTTC.

This clonotype was counted ten times or more. V and J are TRBV28 and TRBJ1-1; TRBD1 might be the D (6 bases). The germline CDR1 and CDR2 sequences are MDHEN and SYDVKM. CDR3 size: 16 residues. Trimming removed 2 bases from V and 2 bases from J, with 15 bases in between. The CDR3 reads CASSLGPGALNTEAFF. For the CDR3, the DNA is TGTGCCAGCAGTTTAGGTCCAGGGGCGCTTAACACTGAAGCTTTCTTT. The full variable domain, rest sourced from reference TRBV28 and TRBJ1-1, is DVKVTQSSRYLVKRTGEKVFLECVQDMDHENMFWYRQDPGLGLRLIYFSYDVKMKEKGDIPEGYSVSREKKERFSLILESASTNQTSMYLCASSLGPGALNTEAFFGQGTRLTVV.

In its sample, this clonotype was seen a few times. The V and J genes are TRBV29-1 and TRBJ2-2, with a weak D call TRBD2 (7 bases). The CDR3 runs to 13 residues. With 3 bases removed from V and 6 bases from J, the gap between germline ends came to 11 bases. Germline CDR1 and CDR2: SQVTM and ANQGSEA. CDR3 bases: TGCAGCGTTGACAGGGGAGGGTCCGGGGAGCTGTTTTTT. Residues: CSVDRGGSGELFF.

This clonotype has just a few counts. V is TRBV7-9 and J is TRBJ1-2, with D tentatively TRBD1 (6 bases). CDR1 and CDR2 (germline): SEHNR, FQNEAQ (reference sequence). The CDR3 extends over 14 amino acids. V was trimmed by 5 bases and J by 8 bases, leaving 18 bases between them. CDR3 sequence: CASSLFEGVGGYTF. CDR3 nucleotides: TGTGCCAGCAGCCTATTCGAGGGGGTAGGCGGCTACACCTTC.

This clonotype showed up many times. V is TRBV7-2 and J is TRBJ1-2, with 7 bases aligning to TRBD1. The CDR3 has 15 residues. CDR1 and CDR2 (germline): SGHTA, FQGNSA. Germline trimming cut 4 bases from V and 7 bases from J; bases unmatched to any gene: 12. CDR3 sequence (DNA): TGTGCCAGCAGCTCCACGAGACAGGGTACTGGTGGCTACACCTTC. This encodes CASSSTRQGTGGYTF.

This clonotype was detected only a few times. The V gene is TRBV4-1, the J gene TRBJ1-2; D is perhaps TRBD1 (5 bases). V was shortened by 3 bases and J by 14 bases, with 19 bases between the two germline ends. The CDR3 spans 13 residues. Germline assignment: CDR1 MGHRA and CDR2 YSYEKL. The CDR3 nucleotides read TGCGCCAGCAGCCATTTAGGCAGTGGGGCATTTACCTTC. This codes for CASSHLGSGAFTF.

This clonotype was counted at least ten times. The CDR3 DNA reads TGTGCCTGGGACGGGGAGGAGACTGAAGCTTTCTTT. It specifies CAWDGEETEAFF. This chain uses TRBV30 with TRBJ1-1; D remains unclear. Deletions cut 5 bases from V and 5 bases from J, with 12 bases between. CDR1 is GTSNPN, CDR2 SVGIG, per germline (reference sequence). This CDR3 contains 12 residues.

This clonotype was detected ten times or more. The gene calls are TRBV28 and TRBJ2-7; perhaps TRBD1 as D (6 bases). CDR3 length: 15 residues. The germline CDR1 and CDR2 sequences are MDHEN and SYDVKM. V was shortened by 5 bases and J by 5 bases, with 19 bases between the two germline ends. The CDR3 nucleotides read TGTGCCAGCAGTCTTACAATCGGACAGCGTAACGAGCAGTACTTC. It yields the protein CASSLTIGQRNEQYF.

V usage is TRBV19 and J usage is TRBJ1-5, with 7 bases matching TRBD1. The germline V gene encodes CDR1 LNHDA and CDR2 SQIVND (reference sequence). The CDR3 consists of 15 residues. V lost 7 bases, J lost 2 bases, and 8 bases stayed unmatched. CDR3 in amino acids: CASKETGLGNQPQHF. The CDR3 DNA reads TGTGCCAGTAAAGAGACAGGGTTGGGCAATCAGCCCCAGCATTTT.

This clonotype was detected many times. This sequence joins TRBV11-2 and TRBJ1-5, with D unresolved. This CDR3 has 13 residues. Per the germline V gene, CDR1 is SGHAT and CDR2 is FQNNGV. Trimming left V 5 bases short and J 5 bases short, with 10 bases between. CDR3 loop: CASSQSTDQPQHF. The CDR3 DNA is TGTGCCAGCAGCCAATCAACAGATCAGCCCCAGCATTTT.

This clonotype was counted many times. The chain links TRBV30 to TRBJ2-3; 9 bases are shared with TRBD1. Losses at the gene ends were 5 bases for V and 5 bases for J; bases not matched to a gene: 5. The germline gives CDR1 GTSNPN, CDR2 SVGIG (reference sequence). The CDR3 extends over 13 amino acids. CDR3 loop: CAWDRGVRDTQYF. CDR3 DNA: TGTGCCTGGGACAGGGGGGTTCGAGATACGCAGTATTTT.

About this clonotype itself: The conserved closing phenylalanine or tryptophan is absent in this CDR3, likely reflecting a read error. The rearrangement links TRBV6-2 or TRBV6-3 to TRBJ1-5; D call uncertain. Germline values: CDR1 MNHEY, CDR2 SVGEGT. The CDR3 covers 14 residues. Trimming pared 5 bases from V and 2 bases from J, leaving 10 bases between. The chain's CDR3 is CASSTAGGNQPQHL. In nucleotides, the CDR3 is TGTGCCAGCAGTACTGCGGGAGGCAATCAGCCCCAGCATCTT.

In this sample, this clonotype turned up many times. The chain joins TRBV5-6 to TRBJ1-5, with TRBD1 matching 9 bases. V lost 0 bases, J lost 6 bases, and 10 bases stayed unmatched. Germline V gives CDR1 SGHDT, CDR2 YYEEEE. The CDR3 extends over 17 amino acids. This CDR3 is CASSLGIGQGYGQPQHF. The DNA for the CDR3 is TGTGCCAGCAGCTTGGGGATCGGACAGGGGTATGGTCAGCCCCAGCATTTT.

V and J are TRBV6-2 or TRBV6-3 and TRBJ2-1; 10 bases are shared with TRBD2. The V gene's germline CDR1 is MNHEY and CDR2 SVGEGT. The V segment lost 0 bases and the J segment 7 bases; nucleotides outside the gene matches: 15. The CDR3 consists of 19 residues. The CDR3 DNA follows: TGTGCCAGCAGTTACTCGAGGCCAAGGGCTAGCGGGAGTACTAATGAGCAGTTCTTC. This sequence encodes CASSYSRPRASGSTNEQFF.

Many counts were recorded for this clonotype. This chain uses TRBV20-1 with TRBJ1-1, with D possibly TRBD1 on 5 matching bases. V lost 3 bases and J 4 bases, leaving 15 bases between the germline ends. From germline, CDR1 is DFQATT and CDR2 SNEGSKA (reference sequence). CDR3 length: 14 amino acids. The CDR3 DNA reads TGCAGTGCTAGGAGGTCGGGGGGGGGCACTGAAGCTTTCTTT. This encodes CSARRSGGGTEAFF.

This clonotype occurred a few times. J is TRBJ2-7 and V is TRBV5-5; D might be TRBD1 or TRBD2, each matching 5 bases. Germline CDR1 SGHKS, CDR2 YYEKEE (reference sequence). CDR3 length: 14 residues. Trimming stripped 4 bases from V and 3 bases from J, with 14 bases between. The CDR3 loop is CASSIRDRLYEQYF. CDR3 bases: TGTGCCAGCAGCATCCGGGACCGACTCTACGAGCAGTACTTC.

This clonotype was picked up many times. The chain uses TRBV2 and TRBJ1-6; 8 positions match TRBD1. J was trimmed by 4 bases and V by 6 bases; bases with no gene match: 5. The CDR3 length is 15 residues. CDR1 is SNHLY and CDR2 is FYNNEI in the germline V gene. CDR3 region: CASRDGQGYNSPLHF. The CDR3 DNA follows: TGTGCCAGCAGGGACGGACAGGGTTATAATTCACCCCTCCACTTT. Combining the CDR3 with reference TRBV2 and TRBJ1-6 gives the whole variable domain EPEVTQTPSHQVTQMGQEVILRCVPISNHLYFYWYRQILGQKVEFLVSFYNNEISEKSEIFDDQFSVERPDGSNFTLKIRSTKLEDSAMYFCASRDGQGYNSPLHFGNGTRLTVT.

This clonotype was seen ten or more times. The chain joins TRBV11-3 to TRBJ1-2; D gene uncertain. The ends were cut back, 5 bases at V and 7 bases at J, with 17 bases in the middle. The length of the CDR3 is 14 residues. Germline V lookup: CDR1 SGHNT, CDR2 YENEEA. The chain's CDR3 is CASSPQEGVAGYTF. In DNA form, the CDR3 reads TGTGCCAGCAGCCCCCAGGAAGGAGTAGCTGGCTACACCTTC.

This clonotype was found many times. The chain recombines TRBV5-1 with TRBJ1-1, with unresolved D. With 0 bases removed from V and 1 base from J, the gap between germline ends came to 13 bases. CDR3 length equals 16 residues. Germline V gene lookup returns CDR1 SGHRS and CDR2 YFSETQ. CDR3 bases: TGCGCCAGCAGCTTGGGGGCAGCCGGTCGGAACACTGAAGCTTTCTTT. It codes for CASSLGAAGRNTEAFF.

There are a few counts of this clonotype. The chain employs TRBV7-8 and TRBJ1-3; D unresolved. Per the germline V gene, CDR1 is SGHVS and CDR2 is FQNEAQ. The CDR3 consists of 15 residues. The V end was cut by 1 base, the J end by 4 bases, with 11 bases between. In DNA form, the CDR3 reads TGTGCCAGCAGCTTAGTCCCGGGTAGGGGAAACACCATATATTTT. This encodes CASSLVPGRGNTIYF.

The sample holds many counts of this clonotype. This chain joins TRBV19 and TRBJ2-6; D is uncertain. Germline CDR1 reads LNHDA; CDR2 reads SQIVND (reference sequence). V lost 3 bases and J lost 0, with 15 bases in between. The length of the CDR3 is 18 residues. The CDR3 bases are TGTGCCAGTAGTATCTCCGGCGTCCCGAGCTCTGGGGCCAACGTCCTGACTTTC. Its protein is CASSISGVPSSGANVLTF.

This clonotype was detected ten times or more. V usage is TRBV6-1 and J usage is TRBJ1-2; D might be TRBD1 (6 bases). From germline, CDR1 is MNHNS and CDR2 SASEGT. V was pared by 4 bases and J by 0 bases, with 9 bases between. This CDR3 is built from 14 residues. CDR3 residues: CASSGDRSNYGYTF. CDR3 DNA sequence: TGTGCCAGCAGTGGTGACAGGTCTAACTATGGCTACACCTTC.

This clonotype has a count of ten or more. This chain connects TRBV3-1 to TRBJ2-1; D gene ambiguous. Trimming stripped 1 base from V and 12 bases from J, with 10 bases between. This CDR3 has 12 amino acids. Germline CDR1 reads LGHDT; CDR2 reads YNNKEL (reference sequence). The CDR3: CASSQGLFRQFF. For the CDR3, the DNA is TGTGCCAGCAGCCAAGGTCTCTTTCGGCAGTTCTTC.